This record covers a single T cell receptor beta chain. Which antigen it targets is not known. No base qualities exist here, and no much larger clone lies one base off it. These data are taken from a study of blood T cells in healthy people across ages (dated by TCRdb to between 2014 and 2017). Looking at the study overall: Template switching captured roughly one uniquely barcoded TCR beta cDNA molecule per two T cells in model experiments. The donors were split into four age groups: young (average 16 years), middle-aged (around 37), aged (more than 60) and long-lived (over 75). Using deep sequencing normalized with unique cDNA molecular identifiers, the study measured how TCR beta repertoire diversity changes with age. To avoid experimental bias, donors of different ages were distributed randomly across sequencing lanes. For two donors (one aged 18 to 29 and one aged 80 or older), the study analyzed two additional independent replicas of 1 million unique cDNA reads from the same blood draw.

On the study overall, not on this receptor specifically: Estimates of total diversity based on one million sequenced T cells were regarded as lower bounds and as underestimates. Compared with the aged group, more naive CD4+ T cells, fewer expanded clones and increased TCR diversity were shown by the long-lived group, suggesting age selection. Conclusive comparison of naive and antigen-experienced compartments was prevented by the profiling of bulk unsorted PBMCs. The CMV infection status of donors was not known, potentially confounding age-related changes in expanded clonotypes. Observed TCR beta diversity per million T cells fell roughly linearly with age, and a significant reduction was already apparent by age roughly 40. Observed TCR beta diversity correlated strongly with the percentage of naive T cells measured by flow cytometry.

Donors were 39 systemically healthy Caucasian individuals from Russia aged roughly 6 to 100 years. Each donor gave 8 to 10 milliliters of peripheral blood, drawn into EDTA-treated Vacutainer tubes. Ficoll-Paque density-gradient centrifugation was used to isolate PBMCs, with at least 6 million obtained per sample. Trizol reagent was used to extract total RNA from the PBMCs, yielding at least 6 micrograms per sample. For every donor, flow cytometry on a PBMC aliquot measured the percentage of naive CD45RAhigh/CD27high T cells. The CDR3 covers 16 residues, taking in both the cysteine and the phenylalanine. The DNA shown is the 48-base CDR3, in frame from base 1. The junction shows trimming of 5 bases on V and 1 base on J, and the gene matches do not reach 4 bases of it. Per the germline V gene, SGHTA is the CDR1 and FQGNSA is the CDR2. Libraries were built with 5' RACE. The instrument was an Illumina HiSeq 2500. A second about 7 to 12 cycle PCR used a sample-barcoded 5' primer and a J-beta primer mix. A template-switch 5' adaptor carrying 12 random nucleotides introduced a unique molecular identifier onto each TCR beta cDNA molecule. Each sample yielded at least 2.5 million CDR3-containing paired-end reads. The Mint cDNA synthesis kit, primed by a TRBC-specific oligonucleotide, was used to synthesize first-strand cDNA from all RNA. Following uracil-DNA glycosylase treatment, a first 18-cycle PCR with universal primers M1SS and BC2_uni_R was performed on all cDNA. In the authors' own workflow: For normalization, 1 million high-quality reads, each with a distinct molecular identifier, were randomly selected from each sample. Reads with shared molecular identifiers were discarded instead of being binned into consensus sequences. MiTCR, with a Q25 quality threshold and the strictest error-elimination algorithm, was used for CDR3 identification, clonotype clustering and error correction. A nonparametric unseen species model using Euler transformation provided a lower-bound estimate of total TCR beta diversity. TCRdb took the public reads, trimmed them with fastp at Q25, ran MiXCR for clone calling and kept in-frame beta chains. When rows share a CDR3 protein, they turn into one entry using the most common DNA and genes. These V and J calls rely on TCRdb rather than the paper's analysis. The sample profile shows 650,000 to 1,000,000 distinct CDR3 sequences; 35% to 40% of them were found once. Over 10% of the sample lies in the top ten.

The sequenced material came from blood. The chain couples TRBV7-2 to TRBJ2-5, with TRBD2 matching 13 junction bases. The clonotype was recovered from a man in his late teens or twenties in good health. The DNA sequence is TGTGCCAGCAGCATAACTAGCGGGGGGGCCCAAGAGACCCAGTACTTC. Translated, it gives CASSITSGGAQETQYF.